This TCR beta chain was recorded in a study of OX40 agonist ivuxolimab in advanced cancers. Study at large: In this cohort, patients received ivuxolimab, an agonistic anti-OX40 (CD134) antibody. Eligibility admitted prior anti-PD-1, anti-PD-L1 or anti-CTLA-4 therapy; 35% to 40% had some. Three patients had partial responses: one hepatocellular carcinoma, two cutaneous melanoma. Study conclusions and caveats: CD4+ and CD8+ blood T cells expanded clonally by week 6 at 0.1 to 3.0 mg/kg.

This clone was counted only a few times. The target antigen is unknown. The CDR3 is 13 amino acids. Germline values: CDR1 GTSNPN, CDR2 SVGIG (reference sequence). The ends were cut back, 1 base at V and 2 bases at J, with 6 bases in the middle. Profiling relied on immunoSEQ multiplex PCR, and the TCRdb table lists in-frame clones only, not all of them. The sample holds about 38,000 clones, 85% to 90% seen once. This chain connects TRBV30 to TRBJ1-5; D is undetermined. The source of this sequence is an adult with an advanced solid tumor such as melanoma, head and neck, liver or kidney cancer. This specimen consisted of CD4+ or CD8+ T cells sorted from blood, obtained in a trial of the OX40 agonist ivuxolimab. Here the CDR3 DNA reads TGTGCCTGGAGTGGACGGGGCAATCAGCCCCAGCATTTT. Residues: CAWSGRGNQPQHF.